The rows below give T cell receptor beta chains drawn from one sample of a study of T cell repertoires in cytomegalovirus infection. Which antigens these TCRs recognize remains unknown. TCRdb ran MiXCR on the reads and lists one entry per CDR3 protein. The sample records hundreds of thousands of distinct CDR3 sequences, 40% to 50% being singletons. The sequencing here drew on cultured PBMCs, taken from culture after CMV antigen stimulation. These TCRs come from a human donor in good health (CMV status not recorded). Some clones in this sample may be carry-over from other donors' samples. Each CDR3 is given with its conserved first and last residue. The order of the fields is D gene, clone size, J gene, V gene, CDR3 DNA, CDR3 protein. D genes are given only for firm matches. The size field is filled for only some rows; it gives once, few, many or a size class.

d_gene: TRBD1; abundance: -; j_gene: TRBJ1-4; v_gene: TRBV18; CDR3nt: TGTGCCAGCTCACCAAACAGGGGGCCAGGGGAAAAACTGTTTTTT; CDR3aa: CASSPNRGPGEKLFF
d_gene: -; abundance: -; j_gene: TRBJ1-4; v_gene: TRBV6-2/TRBV6-3; CDR3nt: TGTGCCAGCGGAGGTCCGGAAGATGAAAAACTGTTTTTT; CDR3aa: CASGGPEDEKLFF
d_gene: -; abundance: -; j_gene: TRBJ1-1; v_gene: TRBV5-6; CDR3nt: TGTGCCAGCAGCCCCCTAAAACAGGGTTACGACACTGAAGCTTTCTTT; CDR3aa: CASSPLKQGYDTEAFF
d_gene: -; abundance: many; j_gene: TRBJ2-7; v_gene: TRBV7-9; CDR3nt: TGTGCCAGCAGCTCAGGTCACGGCCCCTCCTACGAGCAGTACTTC; CDR3aa: CASSSGHGPSYEQYF
d_gene: TRBD2; abundance: -; j_gene: TRBJ2-2; v_gene: TRBV7-8; CDR3nt: TGTGCCAGCAGCCCTCCGGGACTAGCGGGAGGCGGGGAGCTGTTTTTT; CDR3aa: CASSPPGLAGGGELFF
d_gene: -; abundance: -; j_gene: TRBJ2-1; v_gene: TRBV12-3/TRBV12-4; CDR3nt: TGTGCCAGCAGTTTAGTGATCGGGTACAATGAGCAGTTCTTC; CDR3aa: CASSLVIGYNEQFF
d_gene: -; abundance: few; j_gene: TRBJ2-1; v_gene: TRBV11-3; CDR3nt: TGTGCCAGCAGCTTAGCGACAGCTCCTTCCTACAATGAGCAGTTCTTC; CDR3aa: CASSLATAPSYNEQFF
d_gene: TRBD1; abundance: -; j_gene: TRBJ1-4; v_gene: TRBV7-9; CDR3nt: TGTGCCAGCAGCACCGGGACAGGATCGACGGGAACTAATGAAAAACTGTTTTTT; CDR3aa: CASSTGTGSTGTNEKLFF
d_gene: -; abundance: -; j_gene: TRBJ2-1; v_gene: TRBV4-1; CDR3nt: TGCGCCAGCAGCCAAGATTCGGGGCGGCCGCAGTTCTTC; CDR3aa: CASSQDSGRPQFF
d_gene: -; abundance: -; j_gene: TRBJ1-3; v_gene: TRBV30; CDR3nt: TGTGCCTGGAGCCTACCGAGGTGGGCTGGAAACACCATATATTTT; CDR3aa: CAWSLPRWAGNTIYF